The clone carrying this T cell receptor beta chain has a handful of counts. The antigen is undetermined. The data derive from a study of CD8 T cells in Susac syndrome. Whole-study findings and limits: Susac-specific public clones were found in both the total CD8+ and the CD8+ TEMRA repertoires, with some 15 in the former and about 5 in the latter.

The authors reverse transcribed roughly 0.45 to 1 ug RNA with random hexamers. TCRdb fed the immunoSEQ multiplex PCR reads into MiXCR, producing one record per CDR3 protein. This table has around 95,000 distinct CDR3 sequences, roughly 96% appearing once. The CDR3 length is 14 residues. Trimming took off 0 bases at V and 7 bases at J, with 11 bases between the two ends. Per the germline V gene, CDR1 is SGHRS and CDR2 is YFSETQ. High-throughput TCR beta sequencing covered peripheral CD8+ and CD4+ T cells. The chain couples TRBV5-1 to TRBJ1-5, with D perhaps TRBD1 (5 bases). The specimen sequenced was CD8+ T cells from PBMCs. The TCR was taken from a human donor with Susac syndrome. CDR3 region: CASSLGGGGQPQHF. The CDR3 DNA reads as TGCGCCAGCAGCTTGGGGGGGGGAGGCCAGCCCCAGCATTTT.